The 8 T cell receptor beta chains given below trace back to one sample, sequenced in a study of read filtering for tumor transcriptome and immune sequencing. This library used around 0.4 ug RNA and molecular barcoded adaptors spanning alpha/delta and beta/gamma chains. From the reads, TCRdb called clonotypes with MiXCR, one entry per CDR3 protein. The data contain about 37,000 distinct CDR3 sequences, roughly an eighth of them singletons. Sequences were obtained from a population of CD138-negative cells sorted from bone marrow. These receptors were obtained from a donor at least 40 years old with multiple myeloma.

In the case of this clonotype: This may arise from a read error, as a much more abundant clone is one base away. Because it lacks the conserved phenylalanine or tryptophan at the end, this CDR3 is likely a read error. This chain connects TRBV20-1 to TRBJ2-5; 7 bases line up with TRBD2. The CDR3 is 13 residues long. Germline V CDR1 and CDR2: DFQATT, SNEGSKA (reference sequence). The junction had 4 bases not matched to a gene; V was cut back by 6 bases and J by 0 bases. CDR3 protein: CSAPGTNQETQYL. In DNA form, the CDR3 reads TGCAGTGCACCCGGGACTAACCAAGAGACCCAGTACCTC.

There are many counts of this clonotype. The chain joins TRBV24-1 to TRBJ2-1; either TRBD1 or TRBD2 may fit D (5 bases each). The CDR3 is made up of 14 amino acids. CDR1 is KGHDR, CDR2 SFDVKD, per germline. Deletions cut 7 bases from V and 6 bases from J, with 15 bases between. The CDR3 sequence is CATRRDGSSNEQFF. CDR3 coding DNA: TGTGCCACCAGACGGGACGGTTCAAGCAATGAGCAGTTCTTC.

Remarks on this clonotype: A read error may be the cause here, since a much bigger clone is one base away. The CDR3 does not close with the conserved phenylalanine or tryptophan, likely indicating a read error. The chain combines TRBV7-8 with TRBJ2-7; D not resolved. Trimming left V 5 bases short and J 4 bases short, with 15 bases between. CDR1 and CDR2 (germline): SGHVS, FQNEAQ. There are 14 residues in the CDR3. The CDR3 DNA reads as TGTGCCAGCAGCCCTCAGAGGTTCGGGTACGAGCAGTACCTC. Translation gives CASSPQRFGYEQYL.

This clonotype was observed a few times. Germline and junction disagree at one end, which may indicate a read error. The chain links TRBV30 to TRBJ2-1; 10 bases match TRBD2. The V gene's germline CDR1 is GTSNPN and CDR2 SVGIG (reference sequence). CDR3 size: 14 residues. CDR3 residues: CAWAQREGYNERSF. The DNA of the CDR3 is TGTGCCTGGGCCCAGCGGGAGGGCTACAATGAGCGGTCCTTC. The full variable domain, with the rest looked up from reference TRBV30 and TRBJ2-1, is SQTIHQWPATLVQPVGSPLSLECTVEGTSNPNLYWYRQAAGRGLQLLFYSVGIGQISSEVPQNLSASRPQDRQFILSSKKLLLSDSGFYLCAWAQREGYNERSFGPGTRLTVL.

Of note for this clonotype: An end of the junction does not agree with germline; a read error may underlie this. The V call is TRBV9, the J call TRBJ1-6, with unresolved D. The CDR3 runs to 13 residues. Germline CDR1 SGDLS, CDR2 YYNGEE. The CDR3 protein is CASQSSYNSPRLF. Written as DNA, the CDR3 is TGTGCCAGCCAGAGCTCCTATAATTCACCCCGCCTCTTT.

Ten or more counts support this clonotype. V usage is TRBV6-5 and J usage is TRBJ2-5; D is unresolved. Germline values: CDR1 MNHEY, CDR2 SVGAGI. The CDR3 consists of 13 residues. Trimming left V 5 bases short and J 2 bases short, with 9 bases between. The CDR3: CASSRAGQETQYF. The CDR3 bases are TGTGCCAGCAGTCGCGCCGGACAAGAGACCCAGTACTTC.

This clonotype was counted many times. This chain joins TRBV4-2 and TRBJ2-6; 11 nucleotides match TRBD1. The CDR3 is 19 residues long. V gave up 1 base and J gave up 0 bases; unmatched junction bases: 5. Germline assignment: CDR1 LGHNA and CDR2 YNFKEQ. The CDR3: CASSQVAGQGDSGANVLTF. For the CDR3, the DNA is TGTGCCAGCAGCCAAGTAGCGGGACAGGGGGACTCTGGGGCCAACGTCCTGACTTTC.

At least ten counts were recorded for this clonotype. V usage is TRBV29-1 and J usage is TRBJ2-2, with TRBD1 matching over 9 bases. This CDR3 spans 15 amino acids. The germline gives CDR1 SQVTM, CDR2 ANQGSEA. V gave up 1 base and J gave up 7 bases; unmatched junction bases: 7. The CDR3 region is CSVEGGQGKVGELFF. The CDR3 region has the DNA TGCAGCGTTGAAGGGGGACAGGGCAAGGTCGGGGAGCTGTTTTTT.